This T cell receptor beta chain stems from a study of blood T cell repertoires in COVID-19. Turning to the study itself: Sample material is recorded as cDNA or gDNA derived from T cells, B-cell-depleted T cells, or PBMCs.

Original processing methods: From reference gene primer amplification, estimates of nucleated cell counts were derived. Profiled with immunoSEQ multiplex PCR; TCRdb holds only in-frame clones, not every one. V, J and clone size derive from that table, while D and trimming were established from the DNA sequence. The table records over 200,000 clones, roughly 90% of them present only once. V was pared by 5 bases and J by 10 bases, with 20 bases between. Germline V lookup: CDR1 GTSNPN, CDR2 SVGIG (reference sequence). The CDR3 length is 13 residues. This sequence was found in a young man who had recovered from COVID-19. The gene calls are TRBV30 and TRBJ1-1; the D gene is possibly TRBD1 (6 bases). Material for sequencing was peripheral blood. CDR3 sequence reads: CAWEDSRISGAFF. CDR3 nucleotides: TGTGCCTGGGAGGACAGCCGGATAAGCGGAGCTTTCTTT.